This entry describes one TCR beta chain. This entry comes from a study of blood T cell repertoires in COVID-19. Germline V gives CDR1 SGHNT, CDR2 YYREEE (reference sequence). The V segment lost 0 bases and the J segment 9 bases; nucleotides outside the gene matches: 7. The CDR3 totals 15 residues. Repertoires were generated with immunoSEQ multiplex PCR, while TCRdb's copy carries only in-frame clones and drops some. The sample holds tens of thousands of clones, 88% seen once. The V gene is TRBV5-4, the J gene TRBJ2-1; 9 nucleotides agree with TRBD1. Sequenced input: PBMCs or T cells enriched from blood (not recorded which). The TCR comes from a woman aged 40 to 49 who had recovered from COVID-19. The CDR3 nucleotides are TGTGCCAGCAGCTTGGTGGGGACAGGGTCAGGTGAGCAGTTCTTC. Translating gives CASSLVGTGSGEQFF.